This passage covers 12 T cell receptor beta chains from one sample sequenced in a study of blood T cell repertoires in COVID-19. Profiling relied on immunoSEQ multiplex PCR, and the TCRdb table lists in-frame clones only, not all of them. This table has under 400,000 clones, about nine tenths appearing once. Sequencing was performed on peripheral blood. The receptors originated from a woman in her 30s with COVID-19, enrolled during active disease.

The chain has TRBV3-1 (or the pseudogene TRBV3-2) and TRBJ2-3, with 7 bases identical to TRBD2. This CDR3 spans 18 amino acids. Per germline, CDR1 LGHDT and CDR2 YNNKEL (reference sequence). V gave up 3 bases and J gave up 0 bases; unmatched junction bases: 12. The CDR3 region has the DNA TGTGCCAGCAGCCAGGCCCCCTTTGGCGGGGGAAGCACAGATACGCAGTATTTT. This encodes CASSQAPFGGGSTDTQYF.

This chain links TRBV4-3 with TRBJ2-3, with D possibly matching TRBD2 (6 bases). The CDR3 contains 16 residues. CDR1 is LGHNA, CDR2 YSLEER, per germline. Trimming took 3 bases from V and 0 from J, leaving 13 bases between them. CDR3 residues: CASSQQGGASTDTQYF. As DNA, the CDR3 is TGCGCCAGCAGCCAGCAGGGCGGGGCCAGCACAGATACGCAGTATTTT.

The rearrangement joins TRBV19 to TRBJ1-1; D ambiguous. The V end lost 1 base, the J end lost 0 bases, and 3 bases lay between the germline ends. Per germline, CDR1 LNHDA and CDR2 SQIVND (reference sequence). The CDR3 covers 13 residues. In DNA, the CDR3 is TGTGCCAGTAGTATAGCTATGAACACTGAAGCTTTCTTT. Translation gives CASSIAMNTEAFF.

The V gene is TRBV2, the J gene TRBJ2-1, with D maybe TRBD2 (6 bases). V was cut by 9 bases and J by 0 bases, with 12 bases left in between. Germline CDR1 is SNHLY and CDR2 is FYNNEI. The CDR3 runs to 14 residues. The CDR3 DNA is TGTGCCAGTTGGGGGGACTCCTCCTACAATGAGCAGTTCTTC. Amino acids: CASWGDSSYNEQFF.

The genes are TRBV6-2 or TRBV6-3 and TRBJ2-1; TRBD2 agrees at 7 bases. The germline V gene encodes CDR1 MNHEY and CDR2 SVGEGT. CDR3 length: 17 residues. The junction had 9 bases not matched to a gene; V was cut back by 4 bases and J by 0 bases. The CDR3 here is CASSSTTSPSSYNEQFF. The CDR3 coding sequence is TGTGCCAGCAGTTCCACGACTAGCCCAAGCTCCTACAATGAGCAGTTCTTC.

This chain joins TRBV7-2 and TRBJ1-2; 10 bases map to TRBD1. V lost 6 bases, J lost 4 bases, and 8 bases stayed unmatched. The germline gives CDR1 SGHTA, CDR2 FQGNSA. The CDR3 loop spans 15 amino acids. CDR3: CASRPRTGGSYGYTF. The CDR3 nucleotides read TGTGCCAGCAGACCCCGGACAGGGGGTTCCTATGGCTACACCTTC.

J is TRBJ2-1 and V is TRBV7-6, with D possibly TRBD2 on 7 matching bases. Trimming removed 4 bases at V and 0 bases at J, with 16 bases between. Per the germline V gene, CDR1 is SGHVS and CDR2 is FNYEAQ. There are 17 residues in the CDR3. CDR3 in amino acids: CASSSGVRGPSYNEQFF. The CDR3 DNA follows: TGTGCCAGCAGCTCCGGTGTGCGGGGGCCCTCCTACAATGAGCAGTTCTTC. The variable domain in full, completed from reference TRBV7-6 and TRBJ2-1, reads GAGVSQSPRYKVTKRGQDVALRCDPISGHVSLYWYRQALGQGPEFLTYFNYEAQQDKSGLPNDRFSAERPEGSISTLTIQRTEQRDSAMYRCASSSGVRGPSYNEQFFGPGTRLTVL.

The chain recombines TRBV6-5 with TRBJ1-1; TRBD1 agrees at 8 bases. The CDR3 totals 14 residues. The V gene's germline CDR1 is MNHEY and CDR2 SVGAGI. J was trimmed by 5 bases and V by 5 bases; bases with no gene match: 7. The CDR3 DNA reads TGTGCCAGCAGTACGCAGACAGGGGAAACTGAAGCTTTCTTT. Translated: CASSTQTGETEAFF.

The chain combines TRBV12-1 with TRBJ2-7; the tabulated D call, TRBD2, remains unverified against the DNA. TRBV12-1 is given as a pseudogene. The CDR3 is 15 residues long. CDR3 amino acids: CASSFGGRLAYEQYF. The CDR3 DNA reads as TGTGCCAGCAGCTTTGGCGGGAGATTGGCCTACGAGCAGTACTTC.

V is TRBV2 and J is TRBJ2-1; tentatively, D is TRBD2 (6 bases). Trimming left V 5 bases short and J 8 bases short, with 10 bases between. Germline CDR1 reads SNHLY; CDR2 reads FYNNEI. There are 12 residues in the CDR3. CDR3 loop: CASSYREDEQFF. The CDR3 coding sequence is TGTGCCAGCAGTTATAGGGAGGATGAGCAGTTCTTC.

The chain uses TRBV11-2 and TRBJ1-1; 8 bases are shared with TRBD1. Germline V gene lookup returns CDR1 SGHAT and CDR2 FQNNGV. V trimming: 5 bases; J trimming: 5 bases; junction bases outside the gene matches: 10. The CDR3 sequence is 15 residues long. CDR3 bases: TGTGCCAGCAGCCCCCCGCCCAGGGGGCGAACTGAAGCTTTCTTT. Translation: CASSPPPRGRTEAFF.

The sample holds one count of this clone. This chain connects TRBV5-5 to TRBJ1-2; maybe TRBD1 (5 bases). This CDR3 comprises 12 residues. Germline V gives CDR1 SGHKS, CDR2 YYEKEE (reference sequence). Trimming cost V 1 base and J 4 bases, with 5 bases left between them. This CDR3 reads CASSLQGYGYTF. The DNA for the CDR3 is TGTGCCAGCAGCTTGCAGGGCTATGGCTACACCTTC.